This paragraph covers one T cell receptor beta chain sequence. Its antigen remains unknown. Additional DNA sequences in this sample encode the identical CDR3. These data originate in a study of shared clonotypes between healthy human individuals. Study background: Per donor, three plates held CD4 naive cells, three held CD4 memory, two held CD8 naive and one held CD8 memory.

Germline CDR1 and CDR2: WNHNN and SYGVQD (reference sequence). The CDR3 sequence is 13 residues long. V dropped 3 bases and J dropped 5 bases, with 10 bases sitting between them. Per the study methods: Filtering differed because ImmunoSEQ produced junction-only sequences that carried no quality scores. Generated by immunoSEQ multiplex PCR, the TCRdb table keeps only in-frame clones and is missing some. Clone size and the V and J calls come from that table; the DNA yielded D and trimming. The sample gives roughly 2.4 million clones, approximately 94% of which show up once; around 0.13% is in the top ten. Study outcomes and limitations: The sharing of about 5.3% of naive CD4 clonotypes was seen across a handful of donors.

The chain uses TRBV10-1 and TRBJ2-5; D perhaps matches TRBD2 (5 bases). The sequenced material came from naive CD4+ T cells sorted from blood. Noted subset: CD45RA+ positively selected. The TCR originated in a man aged 18 to 30 in good health. For the CDR3, the DNA is TGCGCCAGCAGTGAAGGAAGGGAGGAGACCCAGTACTTC. This translates into CASSEGREETQYF.